This T cell receptor beta chain was captured by sequencing in a study of CXCR3-negative and CXCR3-positive naive CD8 T cells. Study findings and constraints: The study found more hydrophobic TRB CDR3s in CXCR3-positive naive cells than in CXCR3-negative naive cells. Diversity in memory CD8+ cells fell much lower than the comparably high levels seen in both naive subsets.

All TRB cDNA libraries came from 5' RACE performed with UMI labels. From the 5' RACE reads, TCRdb lists one entry per CDR3 protein and no DNA. The listing records 85,000 to 120,000 distinct CDR3 sequences. A word on this clonotype: The target antigen is unknown.

The V gene's germline CDR1 is SNHLY and CDR2 FYNNEI. CDR3 size: 16 residues. The specimen sequenced was naive CXCR3+ CD8+ T cells from blood. Documented subset: CD45RO-CCR7+CD27+CD95- naive CD8+ T cells expressing CXCR3 (TNR3+). This chain uses TRBV2 with TRBJ2-1; TCRdb proposes TRBD1, but this gene call is untestable without DNA. This clonotype was obtained from a human donor in good health. Some clones in this sample may be carry-over from other donors' samples. CDR3 protein: CASSLGQLSSYNEQFF.